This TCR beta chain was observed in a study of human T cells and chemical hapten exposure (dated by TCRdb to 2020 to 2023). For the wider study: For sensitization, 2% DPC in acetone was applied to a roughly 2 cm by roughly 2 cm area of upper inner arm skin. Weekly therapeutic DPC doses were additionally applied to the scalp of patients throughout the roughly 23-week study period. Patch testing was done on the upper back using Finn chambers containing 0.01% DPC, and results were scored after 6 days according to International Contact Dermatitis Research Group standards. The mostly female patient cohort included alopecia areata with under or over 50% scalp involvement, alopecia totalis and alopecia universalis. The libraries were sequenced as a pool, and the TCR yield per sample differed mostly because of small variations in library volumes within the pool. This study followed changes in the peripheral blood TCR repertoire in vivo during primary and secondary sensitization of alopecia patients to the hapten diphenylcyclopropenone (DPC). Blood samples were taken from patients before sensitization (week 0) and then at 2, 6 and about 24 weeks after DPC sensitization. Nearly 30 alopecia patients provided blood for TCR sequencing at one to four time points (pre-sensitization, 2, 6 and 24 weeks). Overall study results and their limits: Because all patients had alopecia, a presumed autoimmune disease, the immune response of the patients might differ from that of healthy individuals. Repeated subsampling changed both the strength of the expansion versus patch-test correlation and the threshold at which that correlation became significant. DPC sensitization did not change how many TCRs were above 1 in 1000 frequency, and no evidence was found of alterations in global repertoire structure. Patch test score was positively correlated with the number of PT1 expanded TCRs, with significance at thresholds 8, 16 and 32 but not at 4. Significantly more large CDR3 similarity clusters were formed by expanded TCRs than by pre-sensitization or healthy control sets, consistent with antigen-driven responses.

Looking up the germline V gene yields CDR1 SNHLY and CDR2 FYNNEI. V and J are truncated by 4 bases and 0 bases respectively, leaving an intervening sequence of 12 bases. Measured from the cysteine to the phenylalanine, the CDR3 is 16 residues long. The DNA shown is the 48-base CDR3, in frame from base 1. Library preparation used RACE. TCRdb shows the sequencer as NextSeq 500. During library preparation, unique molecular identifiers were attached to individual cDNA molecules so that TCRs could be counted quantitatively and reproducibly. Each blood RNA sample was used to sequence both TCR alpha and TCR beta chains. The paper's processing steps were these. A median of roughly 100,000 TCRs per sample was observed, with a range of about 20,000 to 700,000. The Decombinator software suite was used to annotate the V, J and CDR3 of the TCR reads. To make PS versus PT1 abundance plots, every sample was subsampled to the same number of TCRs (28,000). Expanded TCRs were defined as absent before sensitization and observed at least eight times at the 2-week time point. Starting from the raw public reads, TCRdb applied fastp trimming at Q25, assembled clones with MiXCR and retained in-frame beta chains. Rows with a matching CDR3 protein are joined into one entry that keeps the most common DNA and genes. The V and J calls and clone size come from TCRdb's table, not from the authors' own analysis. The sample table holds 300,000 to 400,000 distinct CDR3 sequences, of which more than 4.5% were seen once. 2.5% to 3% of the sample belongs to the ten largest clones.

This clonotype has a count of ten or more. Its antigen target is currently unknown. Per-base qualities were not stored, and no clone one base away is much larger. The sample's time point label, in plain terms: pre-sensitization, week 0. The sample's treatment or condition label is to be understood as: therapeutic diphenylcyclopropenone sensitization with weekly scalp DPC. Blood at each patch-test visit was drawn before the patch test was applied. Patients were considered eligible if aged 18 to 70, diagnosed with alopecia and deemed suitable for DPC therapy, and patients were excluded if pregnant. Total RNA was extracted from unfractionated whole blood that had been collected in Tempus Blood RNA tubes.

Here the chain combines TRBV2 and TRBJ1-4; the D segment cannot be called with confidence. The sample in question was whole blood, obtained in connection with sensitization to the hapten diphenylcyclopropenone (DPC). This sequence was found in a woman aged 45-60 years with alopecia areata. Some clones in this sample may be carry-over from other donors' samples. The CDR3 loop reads CASSARAGATNEKLFF. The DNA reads TGTGCCAGCAGTGCTCGAGCTGGGGCAACTAATGAAAAACTGTTTTTT.